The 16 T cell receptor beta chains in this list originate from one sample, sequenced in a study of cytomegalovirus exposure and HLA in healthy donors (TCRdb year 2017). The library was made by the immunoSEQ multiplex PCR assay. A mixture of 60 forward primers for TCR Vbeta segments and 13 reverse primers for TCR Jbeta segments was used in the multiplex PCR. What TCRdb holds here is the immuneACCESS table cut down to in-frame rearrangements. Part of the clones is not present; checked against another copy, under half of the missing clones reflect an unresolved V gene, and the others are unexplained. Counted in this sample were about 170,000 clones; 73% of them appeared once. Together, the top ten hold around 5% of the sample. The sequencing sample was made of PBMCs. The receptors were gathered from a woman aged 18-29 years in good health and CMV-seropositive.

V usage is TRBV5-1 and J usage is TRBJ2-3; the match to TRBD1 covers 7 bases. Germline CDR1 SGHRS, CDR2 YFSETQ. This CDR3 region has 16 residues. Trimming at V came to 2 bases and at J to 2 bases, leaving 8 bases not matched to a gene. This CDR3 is CASSFPETGPTDTQYF. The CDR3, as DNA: TGCGCCAGCAGCTTCCCTGAGACAGGGCCCACAGATACGCAGTATTTT.

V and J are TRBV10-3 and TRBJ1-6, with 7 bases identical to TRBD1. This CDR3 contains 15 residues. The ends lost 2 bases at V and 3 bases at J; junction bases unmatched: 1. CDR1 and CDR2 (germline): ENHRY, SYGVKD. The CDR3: CAISETGDYNSPLHF. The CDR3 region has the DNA TGTGCCATCAGTGAGACAGGGGACTATAATTCACCCCTCCACTTT.

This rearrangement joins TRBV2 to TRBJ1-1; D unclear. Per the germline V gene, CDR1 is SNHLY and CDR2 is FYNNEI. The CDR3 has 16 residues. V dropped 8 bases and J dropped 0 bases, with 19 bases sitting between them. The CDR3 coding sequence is TGTGCCAGCTGGCGGGTCCTACAATTTATGAACACTGAAGCTTTCTTT. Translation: CASWRVLQFMNTEAFF.

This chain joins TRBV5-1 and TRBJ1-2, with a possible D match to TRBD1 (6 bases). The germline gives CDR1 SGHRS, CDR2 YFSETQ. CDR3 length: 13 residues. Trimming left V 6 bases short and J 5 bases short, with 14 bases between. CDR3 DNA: TGCGCCAGCACCCCAGGGGCGGAATATGGCTACACCTTC. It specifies CASTPGAEYGYTF.

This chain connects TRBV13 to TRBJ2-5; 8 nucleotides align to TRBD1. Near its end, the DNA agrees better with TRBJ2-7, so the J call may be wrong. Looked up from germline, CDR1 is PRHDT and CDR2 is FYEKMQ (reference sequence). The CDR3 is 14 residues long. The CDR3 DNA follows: TGTGCCAGCAGTAAACAGGGGGGAGATTACGAGCAGTACTTC. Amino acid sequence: CASSKQGGDYEQYF.

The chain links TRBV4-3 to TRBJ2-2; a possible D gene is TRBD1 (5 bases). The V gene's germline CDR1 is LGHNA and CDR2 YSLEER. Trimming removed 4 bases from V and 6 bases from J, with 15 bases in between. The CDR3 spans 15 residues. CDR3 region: CASSPHRGRAGELFF. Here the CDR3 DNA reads TGCGCCAGCAGCCCCCATAGGGGTCGGGCCGGGGAGCTGTTTTTT.

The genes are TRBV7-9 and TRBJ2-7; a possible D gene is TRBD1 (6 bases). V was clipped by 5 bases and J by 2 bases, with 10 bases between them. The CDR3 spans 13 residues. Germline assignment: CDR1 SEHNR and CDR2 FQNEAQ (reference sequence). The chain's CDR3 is CASSADSPYEQYF. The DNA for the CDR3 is TGTGCCAGCAGCGCGGACAGCCCCTACGAGCAGTACTTC.

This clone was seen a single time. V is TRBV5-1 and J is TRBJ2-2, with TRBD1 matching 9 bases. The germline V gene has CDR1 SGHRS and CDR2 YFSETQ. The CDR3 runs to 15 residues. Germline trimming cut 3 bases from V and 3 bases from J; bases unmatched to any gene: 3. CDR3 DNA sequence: TGCGCCAGCAGCTCGACAGGGGGGGACACCGGGGAGCTGTTTTTT. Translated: CASSSTGGDTGELFF. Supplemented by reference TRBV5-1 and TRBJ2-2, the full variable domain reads KAGVTQTPRYLIKTRGQQVTLSCSPISGHRSVSWYQQTPGQGLQFLFEYFSETQRNKGNFPGRFSGRQFSNSRSEMNVSTLELGDSALYLCASSSTGGDTGELFFGEGSRLTVL.

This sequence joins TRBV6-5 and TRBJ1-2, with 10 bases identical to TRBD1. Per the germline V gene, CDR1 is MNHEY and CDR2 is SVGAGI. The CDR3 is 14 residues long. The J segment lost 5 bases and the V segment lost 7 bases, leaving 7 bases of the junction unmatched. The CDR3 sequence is CASTPGTGAYGYTF. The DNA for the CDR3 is TGTGCCAGCACCCCTGGGACAGGGGCGTATGGCTACACCTTC.

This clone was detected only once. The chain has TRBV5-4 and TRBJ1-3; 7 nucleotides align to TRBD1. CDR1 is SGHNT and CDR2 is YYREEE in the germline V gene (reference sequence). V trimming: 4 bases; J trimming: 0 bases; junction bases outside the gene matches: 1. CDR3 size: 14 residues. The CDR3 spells CASSRDSSGNTIYF. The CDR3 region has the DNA TGTGCCAGCAGCCGGGACAGCTCTGGAAACACCATATATTTT.

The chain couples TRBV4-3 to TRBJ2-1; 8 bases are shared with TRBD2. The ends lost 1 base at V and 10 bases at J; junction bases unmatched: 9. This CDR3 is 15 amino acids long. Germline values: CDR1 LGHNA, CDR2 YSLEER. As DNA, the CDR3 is TGCGCCAGCAGCCAAGCCCCCGGGGGGGCCCGGGAGCAGTTCTTC. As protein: CASSQAPGGAREQFF.

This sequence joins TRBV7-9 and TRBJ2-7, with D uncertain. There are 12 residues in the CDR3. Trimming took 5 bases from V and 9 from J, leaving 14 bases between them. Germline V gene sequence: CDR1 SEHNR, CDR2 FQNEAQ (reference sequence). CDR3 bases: TGTGCCAGCAGCCCCACTGCCGTAGTGCAGTACTTC. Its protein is CASSPTAVVQYF.

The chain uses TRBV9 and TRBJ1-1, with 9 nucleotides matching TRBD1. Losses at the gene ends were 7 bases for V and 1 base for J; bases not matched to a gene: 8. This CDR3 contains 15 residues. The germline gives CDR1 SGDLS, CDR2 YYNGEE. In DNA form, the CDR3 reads TGTGCCAGCGGGGGGACAGGGAGGGGGAACACTGAAGCTTTCTTT. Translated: CASGGTGRGNTEAFF.

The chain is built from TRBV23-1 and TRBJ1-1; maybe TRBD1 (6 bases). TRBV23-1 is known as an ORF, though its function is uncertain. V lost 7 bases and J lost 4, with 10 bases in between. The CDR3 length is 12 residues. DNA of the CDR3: TGCGCCAGCATCAGGGGCCGCACTGAAGCTTTCTTT. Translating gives CASIRGRTEAFF.

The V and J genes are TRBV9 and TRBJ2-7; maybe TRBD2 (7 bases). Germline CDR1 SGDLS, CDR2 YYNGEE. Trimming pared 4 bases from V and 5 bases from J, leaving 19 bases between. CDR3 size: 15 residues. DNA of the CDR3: TGTGCCAGCAGCAGGGGGGGCGGGGAGGAGGACGAGCAGTACTTC. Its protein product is CASSRGGGEEDEQYF.

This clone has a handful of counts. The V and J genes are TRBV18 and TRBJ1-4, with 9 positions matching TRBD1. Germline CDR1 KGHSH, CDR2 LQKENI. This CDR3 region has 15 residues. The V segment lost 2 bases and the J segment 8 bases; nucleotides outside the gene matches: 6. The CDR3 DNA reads TGTGCCAGCTCACCAGGACAGGGACAGGGAGAAAAACTGTTTTTT. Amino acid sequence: CASSPGQGQGEKLFF. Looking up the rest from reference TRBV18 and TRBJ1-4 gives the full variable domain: NAGVMQNPRHLVRRRGQEARLRCSPMKGHSHVYWYRQLPEEGLKFMVYLQKENIIDESGMPKERFSAEFPKEGPSILRIQQVVRGDSAAYFCASSPGQGQGEKLFFGSGTQLSVL.